The sequence of this TCR beta chain was determined in a study of blood T cell repertoires in COVID-19. Germline V gives CDR1 MNHEY, CDR2 SMNVEV (reference sequence). The length of the CDR3 is 17 residues. Trimming at V came to 4 bases and at J to 3 bases, leaving 10 bases not matched to a gene. This clone was counted only a few times. TCRdb's table, derived via immunoSEQ multiplex PCR, lists solely in-frame clones and lacks some. The data show fewer than 500,000 clones, over 75% seen once. The source of this sequence is a man aged 25 to 40 who had recovered from COVID-19. The specimen was PBMCs or T cells enriched from blood (not recorded which). The chain joins TRBV27 to TRBJ1-5; 9 nucleotides match TRBD1. Here the CDR3 reads CASSSRTGTGINQPQHF. In nucleotides, the CDR3 is TGTGCCAGCAGTTCCCGTACCGGGACAGGGATCAATCAGCCCCAGCATTTT.